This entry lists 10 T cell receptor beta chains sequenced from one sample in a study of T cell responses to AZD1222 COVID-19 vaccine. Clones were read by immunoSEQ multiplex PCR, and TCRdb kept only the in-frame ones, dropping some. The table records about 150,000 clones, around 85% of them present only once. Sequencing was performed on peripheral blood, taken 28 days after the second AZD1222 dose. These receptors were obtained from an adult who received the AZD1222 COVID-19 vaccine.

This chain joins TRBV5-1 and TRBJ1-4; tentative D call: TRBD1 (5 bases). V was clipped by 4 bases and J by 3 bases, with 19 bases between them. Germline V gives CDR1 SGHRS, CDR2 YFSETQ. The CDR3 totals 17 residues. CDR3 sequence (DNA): TGCGCCAGCAGCCGAGGGAATCCAGGGTCGGCTAATGAAAAACTGTTTTTT. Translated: CASSRGNPGSANEKLFF. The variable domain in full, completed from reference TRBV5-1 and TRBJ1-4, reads KAGVTQTPRYLIKTRGQQVTLSCSPISGHRSVSWYQQTPGQGLQFLFEYFSETQRNKGNFPGRFSGRQFSNSRSEMNVSTLELGDSALYLCASSRGNPGSANEKLFFGSGTQLSVL.

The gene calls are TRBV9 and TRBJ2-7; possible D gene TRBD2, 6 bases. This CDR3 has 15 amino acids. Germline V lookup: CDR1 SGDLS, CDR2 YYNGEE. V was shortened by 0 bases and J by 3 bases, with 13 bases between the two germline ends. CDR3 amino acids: CASSVGETSLYEQYF. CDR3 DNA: TGTGCCAGCAGCGTAGGTGAGACTAGTCTCTACGAGCAGTACTTC. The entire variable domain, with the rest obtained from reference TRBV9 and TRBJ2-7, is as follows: DSGVTQTPKHLITATGQRVTLRCSPRSGDLSVYWYQQSLDQGLQFLIQYYNGEERAKGNILERFSAQQFPDLHSELNLSSLELGDSALYFCASSVGETSLYEQYFGPGTRLTVT.

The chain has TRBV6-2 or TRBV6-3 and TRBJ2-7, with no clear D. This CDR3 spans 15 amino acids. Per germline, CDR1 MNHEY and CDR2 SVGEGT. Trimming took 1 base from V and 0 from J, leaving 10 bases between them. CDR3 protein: CASSYWYLSSYEQYF. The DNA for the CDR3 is TGTGCCAGCAGTTACTGGTACCTGAGCTCCTACGAGCAGTACTTC.

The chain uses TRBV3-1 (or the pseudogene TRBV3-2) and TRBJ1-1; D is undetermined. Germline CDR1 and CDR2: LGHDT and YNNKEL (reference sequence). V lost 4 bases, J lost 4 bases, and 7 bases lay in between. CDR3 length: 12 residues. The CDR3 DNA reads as TGTGCCAGCAGCCTTGGTGCCACTGAAGCTTTCTTT. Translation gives CASSLGATEAFF.

This CDR3 is CASSRGQGATNEKLFF. CDR3 sequence (DNA): TGTGCCAGCTCCCGAGGACAGGGCGCAACTAATGAAAAACTGTTTTTT. This sequence joins TRBV18 and TRBJ1-4; 8 nucleotides match TRBD1. From germline, CDR1 is KGHSH and CDR2 LQKENI. The J segment lost 0 bases and the V segment lost 6 bases, leaving 6 bases of the junction unmatched. This CDR3 has 16 residues.

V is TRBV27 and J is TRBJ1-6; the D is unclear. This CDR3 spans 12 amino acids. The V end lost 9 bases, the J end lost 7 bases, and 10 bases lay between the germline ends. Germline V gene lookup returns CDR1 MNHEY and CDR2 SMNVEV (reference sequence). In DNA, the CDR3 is TGTGCCAGTCGGATCGAAAATTCACCCCTCCACTTT. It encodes CASRIENSPLHF.

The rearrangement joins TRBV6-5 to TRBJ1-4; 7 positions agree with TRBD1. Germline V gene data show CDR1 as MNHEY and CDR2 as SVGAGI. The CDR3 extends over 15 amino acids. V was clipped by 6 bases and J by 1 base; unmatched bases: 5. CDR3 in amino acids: CASRRSGGTNEKLFF. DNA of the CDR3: TGTGCCAGCAGGAGGTCAGGGGGAACTAATGAAAAACTGTTTTTT.

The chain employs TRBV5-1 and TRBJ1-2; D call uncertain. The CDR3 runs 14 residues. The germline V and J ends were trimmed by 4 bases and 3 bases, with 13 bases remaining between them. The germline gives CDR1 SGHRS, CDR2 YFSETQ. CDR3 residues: CASSPGVGDYGYTF. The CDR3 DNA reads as TGCGCCAGCAGCCCCGGAGTGGGAGACTATGGCTACACCTTC.

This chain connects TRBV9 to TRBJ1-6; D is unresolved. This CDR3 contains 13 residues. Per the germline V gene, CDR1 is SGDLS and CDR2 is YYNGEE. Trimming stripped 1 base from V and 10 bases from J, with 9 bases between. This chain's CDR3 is CASSVLEASPLHF. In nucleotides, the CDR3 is TGTGCCAGCAGCGTATTAGAGGCATCACCCCTCCACTTT.

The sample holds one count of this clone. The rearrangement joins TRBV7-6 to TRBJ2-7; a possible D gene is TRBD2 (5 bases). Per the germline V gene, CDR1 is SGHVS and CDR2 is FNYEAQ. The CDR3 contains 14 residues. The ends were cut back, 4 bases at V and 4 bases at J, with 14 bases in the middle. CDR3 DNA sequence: TGTGCCAGCAGCTCCGGGGAATCTGGGTACGAGCAGTACTTC. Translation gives CASSSGESGYEQYF.